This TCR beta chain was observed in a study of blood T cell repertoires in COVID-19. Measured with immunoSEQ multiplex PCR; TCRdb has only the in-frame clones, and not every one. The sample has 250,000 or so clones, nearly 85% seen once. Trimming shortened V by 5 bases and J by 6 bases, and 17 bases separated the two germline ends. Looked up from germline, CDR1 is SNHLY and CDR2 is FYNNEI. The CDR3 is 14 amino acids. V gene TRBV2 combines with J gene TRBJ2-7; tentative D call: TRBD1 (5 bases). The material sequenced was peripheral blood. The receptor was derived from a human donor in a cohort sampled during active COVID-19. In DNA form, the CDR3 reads TGTGCCAGCAGTCTTTTAAGGGTTCAGGGCGAGCAGTACTTC. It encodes CASSLLRVQGEQYF.